A single TCR beta chain is shown here with its context. The CDR3 covers 12 residues. The germline V and J ends were trimmed by 8 bases and 4 bases, with 12 bases remaining between them. CDR1 and CDR2 (germline): LGHNA, YNFKEQ. The sample belongs to a study of technical replicates of blood from several donors. Assay used: immunoSEQ multiplex PCR; TCRdb lists only in-frame clones, some missing. This sample has about 79,000 clones; 85% to 95% occur once, and the top ten carry roughly 0.26%. The TCR was taken from a human donor in good health. The sample comprised T cells isolated from PBMCs. The chain has TRBV4-2 and TRBJ2-7; D uncertain. CDR3 sequence (DNA): TGTGCCAGCGGAGAAATGGGTTACGAGCAGTACTTC. This codes for CASGEMGYEQYF.